This T cell receptor beta chain derives from a study of blood T cell repertoires in COVID-19. Clones were sequenced by immunoSEQ multiplex PCR, and TCRdb holds only the in-frame ones, with some missing. Counted here are 300,000 to 400,000 clones, roughly 89% occurring once; the ten biggest clones make up around 3.5%. CDR3 length: 15 residues. With 3 bases clipped from V and 5 bases from J, the junction kept 6 bases outside the gene matches. The germline CDR1 and CDR2 sequences are MGHDK and SYGVNS. The receptor's source is a woman between 18 and 29 years old who had recovered from COVID-19. Input material: peripheral blood. V usage is TRBV25-1 and J usage is TRBJ2-1; 8 bases are a match to TRBD1. In DNA, the CDR3 is TGTGCCAGCAGTGAGACAGGGGAAAAACACAATGAGCAGTTCTTC. Protein product: CASSETGEKHNEQFF.